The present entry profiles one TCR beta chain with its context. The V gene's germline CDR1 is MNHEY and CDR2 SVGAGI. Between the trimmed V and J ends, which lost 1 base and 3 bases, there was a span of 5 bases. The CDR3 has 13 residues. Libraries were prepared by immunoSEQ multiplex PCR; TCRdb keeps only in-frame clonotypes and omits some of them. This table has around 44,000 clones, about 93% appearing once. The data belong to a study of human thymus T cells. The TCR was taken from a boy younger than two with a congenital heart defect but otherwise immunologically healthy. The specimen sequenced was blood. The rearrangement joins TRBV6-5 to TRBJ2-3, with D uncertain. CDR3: CASSYFLTDTQYF. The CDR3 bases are TGTGCCAGCAGTTACTTTCTGACAGATACGCAGTATTTT.